The next 31 T cell receptor beta chains were all read from a single sample in a study of blood T cell repertoires in COVID-19. TCRdb's table, derived via immunoSEQ multiplex PCR, lists solely in-frame clones and lacks some. The table lists some 240,000 clones, around 80% of them singletons, with about 4% in the top ten. The sequencing sample was made of PBMCs or T cells enriched from blood (not recorded which). These receptor sequences come from a man under 40 with acute COVID-19.

V and J are TRBV29-1 and TRBJ2-5; 7 positions match TRBD1. This CDR3 has 13 amino acids. With 6 bases clipped from V and 2 bases from J, the junction kept 6 bases outside the gene matches. The germline gives CDR1 SQVTM, CDR2 ANQGSEA. CDR3 residues: CSVDPGQQETQYF. CDR3 in DNA: TGCAGCGTGGACCCGGGACAGCAAGAGACCCAGTACTTC.

The chain uses TRBV28 and TRBJ2-1; a weak D match, TRBD2 (5 bases). CDR1 is MDHEN, CDR2 SYDVKM, per germline. Trimming left V 3 bases short and J 0 bases short, with 12 bases between. This CDR3 region has 16 residues. CDR3 sequence reads: CASSLASQSSYNEQFF. The CDR3, as DNA: TGTGCCAGCAGTTTGGCTAGCCAGAGCTCCTACAATGAGCAGTTCTTC.

V usage is TRBV9 and J usage is TRBJ2-3, with D uncertain. The V gene's germline CDR1 is SGDLS and CDR2 YYNGEE. V shed 5 bases and J shed 0 bases, with 13 bases lying between them. CDR3 size: 15 residues. In DNA, the CDR3 is TGTGCCAGCAGTGGATCCGGGTTTAGCACAGATACGCAGTATTTT. Protein product: CASSGSGFSTDTQYF.

This clone was picked up a small number of times. The genes are TRBV12-5 and TRBJ2-1, with TRBD2 matching over 8 bases. The length of the CDR3 is 15 residues. V gave up 3 bases and J gave up 3 bases; unmatched junction bases: 4. Germline V CDR1 and CDR2: LGHNT, FRNRAP. The CDR3 region has the DNA TGTGCTAGTGGTTTTAACAGCGGGGGCTACAATGAGCAGTTCTTC. Residues: CASGFNSGGYNEQFF.

With regard to this clone: The sample contains more than one DNA sequence encoding this CDR3. V and J are TRBV9 and TRBJ1-1; no firm D call. This CDR3 has 13 residues. V was cut by 0 bases and J by 5 bases, with 8 bases left in between. Per the germline V gene, CDR1 is SGDLS and CDR2 is YYNGEE. CDR3 in DNA: TGTGCCAGCAGCGTAGGAGGGCTGACTGAAGCTTTCTTT. It encodes CASSVGGLTEAFF.

This chain joins TRBV29-1 and TRBJ2-1, with 7 bases lining up with TRBD2. The J segment lost 1 base and the V segment lost 7 bases, leaving 13 bases of the junction unmatched. There are 16 residues in the CDR3. The germline CDR1 and CDR2 sequences are SQVTM and ANQGSEA. Written as DNA, the CDR3 is TGCAGCGCACAGACTCGGCGCGGGAGTTCCTACAATGAGCAGTTCTTC. This sequence encodes CSAQTRRGSSYNEQFF.

The rearrangement links TRBV5-6 to TRBJ2-1; D is unresolved. CDR3 size: 16 residues. Between the trimmed V and J ends, which lost 0 bases and 0 bases, there was a span of 10 bases. Germline values: CDR1 SGHDT, CDR2 YYEEEE. In nucleotides, the CDR3 is TGTGCCAGCAGCTTGGAACAGATAAGCTCCTACAATGAGCAGTTCTTC. This encodes CASSLEQISSYNEQFF.

This chain joins TRBV10-1 and TRBJ1-3; D is perhaps TRBD1 (6 bases). This CDR3 is built from 14 residues. In germline, CDR1 is WNHNN, CDR2 SYGVQD (reference sequence). V lost 7 bases to trimming and J lost 2 bases, with 12 bases between them. The CDR3 DNA reads TGCGCCAGCAAAGCCGGGACAACTGGAAACACCATATATTTT. Its translation is CASKAGTTGNTIYF.

The V gene is TRBV7-2, the J gene TRBJ1-2; the match to TRBD1 covers 8 bases. CDR1 and CDR2 (germline): SGHTA, FQGNSA. With 1 base clipped from V and 7 bases from J, the junction kept 5 bases outside the gene matches. CDR3 length: 14 amino acids. This CDR3 is CASSLGTGGGGYTF. CDR3 DNA sequence: TGTGCCAGCAGCTTAGGAACAGGGGGTGGTGGCTACACCTTC.

Comments on this clone: A single base separates this from a much larger clone, so it may be a read error. V usage is TRBV3-1 (or the pseudogene TRBV3-2) and J usage is TRBJ2-3, with 9 bases identical to TRBD1. V dropped 4 bases and J dropped 3; count of bases not matched to a gene: 2. The CDR3 covers 14 residues. Germline V CDR1 and CDR2: LGHDT, YNNKEL (reference sequence). DNA of the CDR3: TGTGCCAGCAGCCGGGGACAGGGAACAGATACGCAGTATTTT. Encoded protein: CASSRGQGTDTQYF.

The chain recombines TRBV28 with TRBJ2-7, with a tentative D call TRBD1 (6 bases). V lost 5 bases to trimming and J lost 3 bases, with 8 bases between them. Germline CDR1 and CDR2: MDHEN and SYDVKM. The CDR3 extends over 12 amino acids. The CDR3 coding sequence is TGTGCCAGCAGTGGGACATTCTACGAGCAGTACGTC. It encodes CASSGTFYEQYV.

The rearrangement uses TRBV5-5 and TRBJ2-1; no firm D call. This CDR3 contains 12 residues. Germline loops: CDR1 SGHKS, CDR2 YYEKEE (reference sequence). V shed 2 bases and J shed 7 bases, with 7 bases lying between them. The CDR3 DNA is TGTGCCAGCAGCTTACATAATAATGAGCAGTTCTTC. Amino acids: CASSLHNNEQFF.

V and J are TRBV5-4 and TRBJ1-2, with 9 nucleotides matching TRBD1. Germline CDR1 reads SGHNT; CDR2 reads YYREEE (reference sequence). With 5 bases clipped from V and 3 bases from J, the junction kept 8 bases outside the gene matches. The CDR3 has 15 residues. CDR3 sequence reads: CASRSPGQGYYGYTF. The CDR3 bases are TGTGCCAGCAGGTCCCCGGGACAGGGATACTATGGCTACACCTTC.

This clone came up once. The rearrangement uses TRBV30 and TRBJ2-1; 13 bases are shared with TRBD2. Per the germline V gene, CDR1 is GTSNPN and CDR2 is SVGIG (reference sequence). The CDR3 spans 16 residues. V shed 0 bases and J 5 bases; nucleotides not matched to a gene: 4. Here the CDR3 reads CAWSVPGLAGDNEQFF. The CDR3 bases are TGTGCCTGGAGTGTACCTGGACTAGCGGGAGACAATGAGCAGTTCTTC.

The V call is TRBV14, the J call TRBJ1-3, with 7 bases fitting TRBD1. This CDR3 is 16 amino acids long. Germline V lookup: CDR1 SGHDN, CDR2 FVKESK. With V trimmed by 5 bases and J by 2 bases, 9 bases remained unmatched. The CDR3: CASSIRVGTAGNTIYF. The CDR3 DNA follows: TGTGCCAGCAGCATAAGAGTTGGGACAGCTGGAAACACCATATATTTT.

A note on this clone: Other DNA sequences within the sample encode an identical CDR3. This chain connects TRBV12-3 or TRBV12-4 to TRBJ2-2, with D possibly TRBD2 on 5 matching bases. The CDR3 sequence is 12 residues long. Trimming stripped 5 bases from V and 5 bases from J, with 6 bases between. The CDR3 reads CASSSGTGELFF. CDR3 in DNA: TGTGCCAGCAGTAGCGGTACCGGGGAGCTGTTTTTT.

Only one count was recorded for this clone. This chain links TRBV29-1 with TRBJ2-3; TRBD2 might be the D (5 bases). There are 12 residues in the CDR3. V lost 4 bases and J lost 6, with 11 bases in between. CDR1 and CDR2 from the germline V gene are SQVTM and ANQGSEA. CDR3 in DNA: TGCAGCGTTGTTGGGAGTTGGGATACGCAGTATTTT. This translates into CSVVGSWDTQYF.

The V and J genes are TRBV7-9 and TRBJ1-2; D is undetermined. This CDR3 is 13 amino acids long. The V gene lost 7 bases and the J gene lost 2 bases, with 11 bases spanning the gap. CDR1 and CDR2 (germline): SEHNR, FQNEAQ (reference sequence). DNA of the CDR3: TGTGCCAGCACCCCTCCGGGAAACTATGGCTACACCTTC. Amino acids: CASTPPGNYGYTF.

The V call is TRBV18, the J call TRBJ1-4; D might be TRBD1 (5 bases). Germline CDR1 is KGHSH and CDR2 is LQKENI. CDR3 size: 16 residues. With 5 bases removed from V and 5 bases from J, the gap between germline ends came to 18 bases. The CDR3 sequence is CASSSLRGVPNEKLFF. The CDR3, as DNA: TGTGCCAGCTCATCTTTAAGGGGCGTTCCGAATGAAAAACTGTTTTTT. Looking up the rest from reference TRBV18 and TRBJ1-4 gives the full variable domain: NAGVMQNPRHLVRRRGQEARLRCSPMKGHSHVYWYRQLPEEGLKFMVYLQKENIIDESGMPKERFSAEFPKEGPSILRIQQVVRGDSAAYFCASSSLRGVPNEKLFFGSGTQLSVL.

The chain recombines TRBV5-1 with TRBJ2-5; 7 bases align to TRBD1. The germline V gene has CDR1 SGHRS and CDR2 YFSETQ. The CDR3 contains 15 residues. V gave up 0 bases and J gave up 3 bases; unmatched junction bases: 5. The CDR3 protein is CASSLAGTDKETQYF. In DNA, the CDR3 is TGCGCCAGCAGCTTGGCCGGGACAGATAAAGAGACCCAGTACTTC.

This sequence joins TRBV24-1 and TRBJ2-1, with D maybe TRBD2 (6 bases). The CDR3 length is 16 residues. V lost 4 bases and J 4 bases, leaving 16 bases between the germline ends. Germline CDR1 KGHDR, CDR2 SFDVKD. In DNA form, the CDR3 reads TGTGCCACCAGTGAAGCCGGGACTGAGGATTACAATGAGCAGTTCTTC. It specifies CATSEAGTEDYNEQFF.

The CDR3 loop is CASSFFTGGAQETQYF. As DNA, the CDR3 is TGTGCCAGCAGCTTTTTTACAGGGGGGGCACAAGAGACCCAGTACTTC. The chain has TRBV5-4 and TRBJ2-5; the D gene is possibly TRBD1 (8 bases). Germline V lookup: CDR1 SGHNT, CDR2 YYREEE (reference sequence). The V end was cut by 2 bases, the J end by 2 bases, with 16 bases between. The CDR3 is made up of 16 amino acids.

This clone has a single count. The rearrangement joins TRBV5-4 to TRBJ1-1; D gene ambiguous. The V and J ends lost 2 bases and 5 bases respectively, with 13 bases between them. The length of the CDR3 is 14 residues. Germline V CDR1 and CDR2: SGHNT, YYREEE (reference sequence). The CDR3 sequence is CASSLSGLGTEAFF. The CDR3 DNA reads TGTGCCAGCAGCTTATCTGGGCTGGGTACTGAAGCTTTCTTT. Drawing the rest from reference TRBV5-4 and TRBJ1-1, the complete variable domain is ETGVTQSPTHLIKTRGQQVTLRCSSQSGHNTVSWYQQALGQGPQFIFQYYREEENGRGNFPPRFSGLQFPNYSSELNVNALELDDSALYLCASSLSGLGTEAFFGQGTRLTVV.

The gene calls are TRBV5-8 and TRBJ1-2; 9 nucleotides match TRBD1. The CDR3 spans 16 residues. V dropped 3 bases and J dropped 0; count of bases not matched to a gene: 6. CDR1 and CDR2 (germline): SGHTS, YDEGEE. CDR3 in DNA: TGTGCCAGCAGCTGGACCGGGACAGGGTCTAACTATGGCTACACCTTC. Encoded protein: CASSWTGTGSNYGYTF.

V usage is TRBV6-5 and J usage is TRBJ1-2; 10 positions agree with TRBD1. The CDR3 length is 15 residues. V trimming: 3 bases; J trimming: 4 bases; junction bases outside the gene matches: 5. CDR1 and CDR2 from the germline V gene are MNHEY and SVGAGI. CDR3 sequence: CASSYGQGGTYGYTF. CDR3 bases: TGTGCCAGCAGTTATGGACAGGGGGGGACCTATGGCTACACCTTC.

The genes are TRBV5-4 and TRBJ2-5, with 10 bases lining up with TRBD2. V lost 3 bases, J lost 5 bases, and 7 bases stayed unmatched. The CDR3 is 15 residues long. CDR1 is SGHNT and CDR2 is YYREEE in the germline V gene (reference sequence). The CDR3, as DNA: TGTGCCAGCAGCTGGAGCGGGGGGGCCGGGGAGACCCAGTACTTC. This encodes CASSWSGGAGETQYF.

V usage is TRBV27 and J usage is TRBJ1-5, with TRBD1 matching over 9 bases. Germline CDR1 is MNHEY and CDR2 is SMNVEV (reference sequence). The CDR3 extends over 22 amino acids. V was pared by 2 bases and J by 0 bases, with 20 bases of the junction left unmatched. In nucleotides, the CDR3 is TGTGCCAGCAGTTTAAGACCCCTTGGGGACAGGGCAATTATCTATAGCAATCAGCCCCAGCATTTT. Encoded protein: CASSLRPLGDRAIIYSNQPQHF.

With respect to this clone: One end of the junction fails to match germline, which may point to a read error. The chain uses TRBV5-1 and TRBJ2-1, with D possibly being TRBD2 (5 bases). In germline, CDR1 is SGHRS, CDR2 YFSETQ. The CDR3 has 14 amino acids. In nucleotides, the CDR3 is TGTGCCAGCAACCTGGACTTCTCCTACAATGAGCAGTTCTTC. Its translation is CASNLDFSYNEQFF.

This clone is a singleton in its sample. The chain uses TRBV4-1 and TRBJ2-1; a weak D match, TRBD2 (6 bases). Deletions cut 1 base from V and 9 bases from J, with 16 bases between. The CDR3 is 15 residues long. Germline loops: CDR1 MGHRA, CDR2 YSYEKL. DNA of the CDR3: TGCGCCAGCAGCCAAGGGGCGTGGCGGGAAGGTGAGCAGTTCTTC. It encodes CASSQGAWREGEQFF.

V and J are TRBV5-4 and TRBJ2-2; TRBD1 matches 8 bases. V trimming: 0 bases; J trimming: 4 bases; junction bases outside the gene matches: 5. The V gene's germline CDR1 is SGHNT and CDR2 YYREEE (reference sequence). The CDR3 consists of 16 residues. The CDR3 loop reads CASSLEQGAGTGELFF. DNA of the CDR3: TGTGCCAGCAGCTTGGAGCAGGGGGCGGGCACCGGGGAGCTGTTTTTT.

The CDR3 nucleotides read TGTGCCAGCAGTTACTCGACGGGAATGAACACTGAAGCTTTCTTT. Translation: CASSYSTGMNTEAFF. This chain joins TRBV6-5 and TRBJ1-1, with D unclear. This CDR3 is 15 amino acids long. CDR1 and CDR2 from the germline V gene are MNHEY and SVGAGI. V was shortened by 0 bases and J by 0 bases, with 8 bases between the two germline ends.